One and the same sample provided the 15 T cell receptor beta chains below, sequenced in a study of Graves' ophthalmopathy and Graves' hyperthyroidism. As the template, RNA transcripts were used to amplify TCR beta CDR3 regions. HTBI primers were employed in first-round RT-PCR, then a second-round multiplex PCR followed. TCRdb independently ran MiXCR on the multiplex PCR reads; one entry per CDR3 protein. The profile shows around 670,000 distinct CDR3 sequences, roughly 41% of them singletons. Source material: peripheral blood. These receptors were collected from an adult man with Graves' ophthalmopathy.

The rearrangement joins TRBV20-1 to TRBJ1-1; tentatively, D is TRBD1 (5 bases). Germline loops: CDR1 DFQATT, CDR2 SNEGSKA (reference sequence). V was cut by 4 bases and J by 1 base, with 7 bases left in between. The CDR3 covers 12 residues. As DNA, the CDR3 is TGCAGTGCTAAACAGGAGAACACTGAAGCTTTCTTT. Its protein product is CSAKQENTEAFF.

CDR3 nucleotide sequence: TGTGCCAGCAGCTTAGGACAGCCGAATCCACCCCTCCACTTT. Its translation: CASSLGQPNPPLHF. The V and J genes are TRBV7-7 and TRBJ1-6; a weak D match, TRBD1 (5 bases). Deletions cut 1 base from V and 11 bases from J, with 12 bases between. Germline loops: CDR1 SSHAT, CDR2 FNYEAQ (reference sequence). The CDR3 length is 14 residues.

This clonotype was detected many times. The chain carries TRBV20-1 and TRBJ2-5, with 15 bases identical to TRBD2. V lost 3 bases, J lost 5 bases, and 4 bases stayed unmatched. Per the germline V gene, CDR1 is DFQATT and CDR2 is SNEGSKA (reference sequence). This CDR3 has 15 residues. Here the CDR3 reads CSASPGTSGGETQYF. Written as DNA, the CDR3 is TGCAGTGCTAGCCCCGGGACTAGCGGGGGGGAGACCCAGTACTTC.

In its sample, this clonotype was seen many times. The genes are TRBV7-2 and TRBJ2-7; 7 nucleotides line up with TRBD1. Germline V CDR1 and CDR2: SGHTA, FQGNSA. J lost 9 bases, V lost 3 bases, and 11 bases had no gene match. This CDR3 contains 14 residues. The CDR3 region has the DNA TGTGCCAGCAGCTTTGCGACAACAGGGGAAGGGCAGTACTTC. This encodes CASSFATTGEGQYF.

The rearrangement joins TRBV29-1 to TRBJ1-3; 7 positions agree with TRBD1. CDR3 length: 13 residues. Germline V gives CDR1 SQVTM, CDR2 ANQGSEA. V gave up 7 bases and J gave up 2 bases; unmatched junction bases: 5. The CDR3 is CSGQGEAGNTIYF. The CDR3 DNA sequence: TGCAGCGGACAGGGTGAGGCTGGAAACACCATATATTTT.

The CDR3 spells CSARVGLVVGEQYF. The CDR3 DNA reads TGCAGTGCTAGAGTAGGGCTAGTGGTGGGCGAGCAGTACTTC. This chain uses TRBV20-1 with TRBJ2-7; D is unresolved. CDR3 length: 14 residues. V lost 1 base and J 6 bases, leaving 16 bases between the germline ends. Germline V gene data show CDR1 as DFQATT and CDR2 as SNEGSKA (reference sequence).

Only a few counts were recorded for this clonotype. This sequence joins TRBV5-5 and TRBJ1-6, with TRBD1 identical over 11 bases. The CDR3 consists of 16 residues. From germline, CDR1 is SGHKS and CDR2 YYEKEE (reference sequence). V dropped 5 bases and J dropped 3; count of bases not matched to a gene: 4. This CDR3 is CASSWGTGGYNSPLHF. CDR3 DNA sequence: TGTGCCAGCAGTTGGGGGACAGGGGGCTATAATTCACCCCTCCACTTT.

This clonotype was observed a handful of times. The chain combines TRBV6-6 with TRBJ1-5; D unresolved. Trimming removed 5 bases from V and 2 bases from J, with 10 bases in between. Germline lookup yields CDR1 MNHNY and CDR2 SVGAGI (reference sequence). The CDR3 has 14 amino acids. The CDR3 DNA reads as TGTGCCAGCAGTCCCGGGAGAGGCAATCAGCCCCAGCATTTT. Translation: CASSPGRGNQPQHF.

This clonotype was picked up a small number of times. The chain joins TRBV9 to TRBJ2-7, with 8 bases fitting TRBD1. The CDR3 length is 13 residues. The J segment lost 6 bases and the V segment lost 4 bases, leaving 6 bases of the junction unmatched. CDR1 is SGDLS and CDR2 is YYNGEE in the germline V gene. CDR3 protein: CASSPTDRGEQYF. In DNA, the CDR3 is TGTGCCAGCAGCCCCACAGACAGGGGCGAGCAGTACTTC.

This clonotype appeared many times. The chain has TRBV7-9 and TRBJ2-7; no reliable D call. From germline, CDR1 is SEHNR and CDR2 FQNEAQ (reference sequence). V was clipped by 7 bases and J by 1 base, with 5 bases between them. This CDR3 is built from 11 residues. The CDR3 spells CASTASYEQYF. The CDR3 DNA is TGTGCCAGCACCGCGTCCTACGAGCAGTACTTC.

To note about this clonotype: Its ends do not fully match the called genes, so a read error is possible. This rearrangement joins TRBV20-1 to TRBJ2-6; D perhaps matches TRBD1 (5 bases). The CDR3 covers 14 residues. Germline CDR1 and CDR2: DFQATT and SNEGSKA (reference sequence). The CDR3 DNA follows: TGCAGTGCTAGCCTCTTTAGTGGGGCCAGCGTCCTGACTTTC. It codes for CSASLFSGASVLTF.

This clonotype has ten or more counts. The chain recombines TRBV11-2 with TRBJ1-6; TRBD1 matches 7 bases. CDR1 and CDR2 from the germline V gene are SGHAT and FQNNGV. The V segment lost 4 bases and the J segment 6 bases; nucleotides outside the gene matches: 12. The CDR3 is 17 amino acids. The CDR3 protein is CASSSSQGTWVNSPLHF. For the CDR3, the DNA is TGTGCCAGCAGCTCGTCACAGGGGACGTGGGTTAATTCACCCCTCCACTTT.

This clonotype has more than one count but fewer than ten. The chain uses TRBV7-2 and TRBJ2-5, with unresolved D. CDR1 and CDR2 from the germline V gene are SGHTA and FQGNSA. The V and J ends lost 5 bases and 9 bases respectively, with 25 bases between them. The CDR3 loop spans 16 amino acids. The CDR3 nucleotides are TGTGCCAGCAGCGTGGGCCTACTGGCGCCAAGCCGTGCCCAGTACTTC. This translates into CASSVGLLAPSRAQYF.

V usage is TRBV10-3 and J usage is TRBJ2-7; D is perhaps TRBD1 (6 bases). Trimming stripped 10 bases from V and 3 bases from J, with 19 bases between. Germline-derived CDR1 and CDR2 are ENHRY and SYGVKD. CDR3 length: 14 amino acids. This CDR3 is CATGGGQLGYEQYF. The CDR3, as DNA: TGTGCCACCGGTGGTGGACAGCTGGGCTACGAGCAGTACTTC.

This clonotype was detected once. This chain uses TRBV20-1 with TRBJ2-5, with D possibly being TRBD2 (6 bases). CDR1 and CDR2 from the germline V gene are DFQATT and SNEGSKA (reference sequence). Trimming took 5 bases from V and 13 from J, leaving 20 bases between them. The CDR3 extends over 12 amino acids. CDR3 region: CSAPWGFAGPYF. The CDR3 DNA is TGCAGTGCTCCCTGGGGATTCGCGGGACCGTACTTC.